Here is one T cell receptor beta chain with its context. CDR3 length: 13 residues. Germline V gives CDR1 LNHDA, CDR2 SQIVND (reference sequence). Trimming pared 8 bases from V and 0 bases from J, leaving 10 bases between. Living in 20 to 30 US areas, the participants were between 18 and 89 years of age. Participants reported their clinical history, and cohort assignment relied on those reports. Two negative PCRs, clearance, or symptom resolution characterized the recovered Cohort 3 donors. The assay was immunoSEQ multiplex PCR, and TCRdb's table has in-frame clones only and misses some. The sample shows approximately 170,000 clones, about 85% of them seen only once. These data are taken from a study of blood T cell repertoires in COVID-19. Looking at the study overall: Some COVID-19 samples were acute and others convalescent; all came from the United States, Italy and Spain.

This chain uses TRBV19 with TRBJ1-1; possibly TRBD1 for D (6 bases). The sequenced sample consisted of PBMCs or T cells enriched from blood (not recorded which). This TCR was recovered from a woman in her fifties or sixties who had recovered from COVID-19. Written as DNA, the CDR3 is TGTGCCAGTTTTGACAGGATGAACACTGAAGCTTTCTTT. Protein product: CASFDRMNTEAFF.